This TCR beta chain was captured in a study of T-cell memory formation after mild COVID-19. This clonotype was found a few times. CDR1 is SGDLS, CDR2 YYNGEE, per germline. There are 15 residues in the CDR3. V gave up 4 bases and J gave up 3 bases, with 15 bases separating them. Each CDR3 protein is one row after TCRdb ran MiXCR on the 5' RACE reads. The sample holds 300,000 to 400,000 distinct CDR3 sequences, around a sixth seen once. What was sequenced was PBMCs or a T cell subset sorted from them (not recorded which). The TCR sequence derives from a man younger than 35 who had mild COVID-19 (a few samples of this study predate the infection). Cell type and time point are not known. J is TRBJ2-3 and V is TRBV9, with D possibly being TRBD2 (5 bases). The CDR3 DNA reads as TGTGCCAGCAGCATCGGGATTACGACTACAGATACGCAGTATTTT. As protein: CASSIGITTTDTQYF.